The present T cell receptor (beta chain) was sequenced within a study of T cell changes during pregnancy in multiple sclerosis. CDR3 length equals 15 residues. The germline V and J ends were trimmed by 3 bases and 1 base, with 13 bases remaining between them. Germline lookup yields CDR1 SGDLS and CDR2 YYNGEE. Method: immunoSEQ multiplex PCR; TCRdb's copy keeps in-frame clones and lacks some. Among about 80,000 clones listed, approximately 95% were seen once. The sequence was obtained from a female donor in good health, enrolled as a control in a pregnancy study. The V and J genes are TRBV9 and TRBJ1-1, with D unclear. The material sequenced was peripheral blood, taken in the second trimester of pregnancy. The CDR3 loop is CASSDHLGENTEAFF. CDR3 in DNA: TGTGCCAGCAGCGACCACCTAGGAGAGAACACTGAAGCTTTCTTT.